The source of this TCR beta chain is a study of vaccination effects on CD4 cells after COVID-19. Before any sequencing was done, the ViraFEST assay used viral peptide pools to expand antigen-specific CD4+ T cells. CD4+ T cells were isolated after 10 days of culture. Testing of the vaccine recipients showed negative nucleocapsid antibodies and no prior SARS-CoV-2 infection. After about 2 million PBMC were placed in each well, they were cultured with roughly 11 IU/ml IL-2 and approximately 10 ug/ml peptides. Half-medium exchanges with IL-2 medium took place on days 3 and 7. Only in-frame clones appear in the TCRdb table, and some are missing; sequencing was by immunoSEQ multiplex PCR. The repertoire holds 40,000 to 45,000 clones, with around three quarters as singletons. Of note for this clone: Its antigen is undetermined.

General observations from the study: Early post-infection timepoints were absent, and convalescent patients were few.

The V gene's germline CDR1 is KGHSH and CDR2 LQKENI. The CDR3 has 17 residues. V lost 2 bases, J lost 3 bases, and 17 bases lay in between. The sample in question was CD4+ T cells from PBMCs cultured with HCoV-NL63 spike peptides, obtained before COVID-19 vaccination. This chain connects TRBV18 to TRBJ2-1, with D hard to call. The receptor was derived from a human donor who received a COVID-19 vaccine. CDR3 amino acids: CASSPYGPQRSYNEQFF. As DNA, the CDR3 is TGTGCCAGCTCACCATATGGCCCCCAAAGGAGCTACAATGAGCAGTTCTTC.